The source of this T cell receptor beta chain is a study of T-cell memory formation after mild COVID-19. This clonotype was recorded at least ten times. Antigen: not known. An end of the junction differs from the germline gene, which may be a read error. From 5'RACE with constant-segment primers came TCR alpha and TCR beta cDNA libraries that carried sample barcodes and UMIs. TCRdb recomputed calls from the 5' RACE reads with MiXCR, one row per CDR3 protein. The table lists a few hundred thousand distinct CDR3 sequences, about 23% of them singletons. Study results and limitations: Clones contracting day 15 to 85 were balanced CD4/CD8; later expanders leaned CD4+.

The CDR3 length is 14 residues. Germline V lookup: CDR1 SGHRS, CDR2 YFSETQ. The sequenced sample consisted of PBMCs or a T cell subset sorted from them (not recorded which). The TCR comes from an adult woman who had mild COVID-19 (a few samples of this study predate the infection). Cell type and time point are not known. The rearrangement links TRBV5-1 to TRBJ2-7; D perhaps matches TRBD2 (6 bases). Written as DNA, the CDR3 is TGTGCCAGCAGCGTCGGGACTGCAACCTACGAGCAGTACTTC. Translation gives CASSVGTATYEQYF.